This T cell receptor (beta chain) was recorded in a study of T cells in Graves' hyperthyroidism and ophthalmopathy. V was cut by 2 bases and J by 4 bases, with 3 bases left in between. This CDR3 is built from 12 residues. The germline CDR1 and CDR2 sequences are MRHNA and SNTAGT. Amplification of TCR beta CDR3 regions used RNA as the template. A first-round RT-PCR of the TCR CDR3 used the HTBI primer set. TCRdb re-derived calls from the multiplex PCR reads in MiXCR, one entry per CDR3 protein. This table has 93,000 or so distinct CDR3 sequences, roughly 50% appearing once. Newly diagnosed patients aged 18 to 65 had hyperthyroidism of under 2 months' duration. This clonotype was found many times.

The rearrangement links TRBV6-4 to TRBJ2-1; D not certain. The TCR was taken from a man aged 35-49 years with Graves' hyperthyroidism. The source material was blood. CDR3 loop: CASSDIYNEQFF. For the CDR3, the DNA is TGTGCCAGCAGTGACATATACAATGAGCAGTTCTTC.